There are a few counts of the clone carrying this TCR beta chain. The data were obtained in a study of immune evolution from preneoplasia to lung adenocarcinoma. Clones were read by immunoSEQ multiplex PCR, and TCRdb kept only the in-frame ones, dropping some. The sample yields over 4,000 clones, more than 60% seen once. There are 14 residues in the CDR3. J lost 0 bases, V lost 11 bases, and 6 bases had no gene match. Germline V lookup: CDR1 KGHSH, CDR2 LQKENI. The chain carries TRBV18 and TRBJ1-1, with 10 bases matching TRBD1. This sequence was found in a person aged 60 to 85 with lung adenocarcinoma. Sequencing was done on a sample of FFPE minimally invasive lung adenocarcinoma tissue. The CDR3 DNA reads TGTGCCTGTGGACAGGGGGTCATGAACACTGAAGCTTTCTTT. Translating gives CACGQGVMNTEAFF.